A single sample is the source of the 30 T cell receptor beta chains below, sequenced in a study of CD8 T cells in Susac syndrome. The authors reverse transcribed roughly 0.5 to 1 ug RNA with random hexamers. A single record per CDR3 protein comes from TCRdb applying MiXCR to the immunoSEQ multiplex PCR reads. Here the sample spans roughly 110,000 distinct CDR3 sequences, around 90% being singletons. Specimen: CD4+ T cells from PBMCs. Receptors were obtained from a human donor in good health.

CDR3 residues: CASSTLAGAGDTQYF. CDR3 in DNA: TGTGCCAGCAGCACTCTAGCGGGAGCTGGAGATACGCAGTATTTT. The chain carries TRBV7-3 and TRBJ2-3; 10 nucleotides line up with TRBD2. CDR3 length: 15 residues. With V trimmed by 5 bases and J by 5 bases, 7 bases remained unmatched. Germline V lookup: CDR1 SGHTA, CDR2 FQGTGA.

The chain combines TRBV7-9 with TRBJ1-1, with D possibly TRBD1 on 5 matching bases. Germline V gene sequence: CDR1 SEHNR, CDR2 FQNEAQ (reference sequence). The CDR3 is made up of 14 amino acids. Trimming stripped 6 bases from V and 3 bases from J, with 14 bases between. CDR3 residues: CASSPPGGDTEAFF. The CDR3 coding sequence is TGTGCCAGCAGTCCCCCGGGGGGAGACACTGAAGCTTTCTTT.

The CDR3 spells CASSMSAGGRTLSQFF. The CDR3 DNA sequence: TGTGCCAGTAGTATGTCCGCTGGCGGACGGACACTTTCGCAGTTCTTC. J is TRBJ2-1 and V is TRBV19; tentatively, D is TRBD1 (5 bases). This CDR3 has 16 residues. Germline-derived CDR1 and CDR2 are LNHDA and SQIVND (reference sequence). Trimming cost V 3 bases and J 12 bases, with 24 bases left between them.

The chain recombines TRBV4-3 with TRBJ1-6; D might be TRBD1 (5 bases). The CDR3 is made up of 15 amino acids. The ends were cut back, 0 bases at V and 7 bases at J, with 10 bases in the middle. The germline gives CDR1 LGHNA, CDR2 YSLEER. Here the CDR3 DNA reads TGCGCCAGCAGCCAAGACAGGGACGTCAATTCACCCCTCCACTTT. This sequence encodes CASSQDRDVNSPLHF.

The CDR3, as DNA: TGTGCCATCAGCCAGAGCGGGGGTCAATCCCCCAAAGAAAAACTGTTTTTT. Protein: CAISQSGGQSPKEKLFF. The rearrangement uses TRBV10-3 and TRBJ1-4, with D perhaps matching TRBD1 (5 bases). Germline V gene data show CDR1 as ENHRY and CDR2 as SYGVKD. The CDR3 consists of 17 residues. V was cut by 6 bases and J by 8 bases, with 25 bases left in between.

This chain links TRBV28 with TRBJ2-1; D is possibly TRBD2 (6 bases). V gave up 1 base and J gave up 0 bases, with 10 bases separating them. Germline assignment: CDR1 MDHEN and CDR2 SYDVKM. The CDR3 sequence is 16 residues long. The CDR3 sequence is CASSLYETSSYNEQFF. The CDR3 nucleotides read TGTGCCAGCAGTTTATATGAGACTAGCTCCTACAATGAGCAGTTCTTC.

This clonotype was counted once. The chain carries TRBV5-1 and TRBJ1-1, with TRBD1 as a possible D gene (5 bases). The CDR3 totals 16 residues. CDR1 is SGHRS and CDR2 is YFSETQ in the germline V gene. V was clipped by 2 bases and J by 3 bases, with 17 bases between them. For the CDR3, the DNA is TGCGCCAGCAGCTTTCTTCCGGCAGGGACTTACACTGAAGCTTTCTTT. Its translation: CASSFLPAGTYTEAFF.

This rearrangement joins TRBV20-1 to TRBJ1-2; TRBD1 might be the D (5 bases). The CDR3 runs 13 residues. CDR1 is DFQATT, CDR2 SNEGSKA, per germline (reference sequence). Trimming stripped 0 bases from V and 8 bases from J, with 13 bases between. Here the CDR3 DNA reads TGCAGTGCTAGAGATCTGGGGGTAGGGGGCTACACCTTC. This translates into CSARDLGVGGYTF.

The rearrangement links TRBV10-3 to TRBJ2-6, with 11 bases lining up with TRBD1. V lost 8 bases and J lost 0; bases outside the gene matches: 0. CDR3 length equals 15 residues. Germline V gives CDR1 ENHRY, CDR2 SYGVKD. CDR3 sequence reads: CAIGTGGSGANVLTF. CDR3 sequence (DNA): TGTGCCATCGGGACAGGGGGCTCTGGGGCCAACGTCCTGACTTTC.

This rearrangement joins TRBV6-5 to TRBJ1-3; D is perhaps TRBD1 (6 bases). V gave up 4 bases and J gave up 1 base, with 11 bases separating them. Per germline, CDR1 MNHEY and CDR2 SVGAGI. This CDR3 has 15 amino acids. This CDR3 is CASSSTGTSGNTIYF. CDR3 bases: TGTGCCAGCAGTTCGACCGGGACATCTGGAAACACCATATATTTT.

As concerns this clonotype: A junction boundary mismatches the germline segment, possibly from a read error. This rearrangement joins TRBV19 to TRBJ2-3; a possible D gene is TRBD2 (5 bases). Looked up from germline, CDR1 is LNHDA and CDR2 is SQIVND (reference sequence). The CDR3 runs 13 residues. DNA of the CDR3: TGTGCCAGTAGTGCCGGACTCACATATACGCAGTATTTT. Its protein is CASSAGLTYTQYF.

The V gene is TRBV7-2, the J gene TRBJ1-2; D is uncertain. CDR3 length: 11 residues. Germline loops: CDR1 SGHTA, CDR2 FQGNSA. V was pared by 7 bases and J by 5 bases, with 8 bases between. The CDR3 sequence is CASTWAYGYTF. For the CDR3, the DNA is TGTGCCAGCACCTGGGCTTATGGCTACACCTTC.

The chain joins TRBV7-9 to TRBJ2-1; the D is unclear. This CDR3 region has 14 residues. Per germline, CDR1 SEHNR and CDR2 FQNEAQ (reference sequence). V lost 1 base and J lost 7, with 11 bases in between. In DNA, the CDR3 is TGTGCCAGCAGCTTAGACCCAATGTGGAATGAGCAGTTCTTC. Translated, it gives CASSLDPMWNEQFF.

The V gene is TRBV7-2, the J gene TRBJ2-5; 13 bases fit TRBD2. This CDR3 contains 16 residues. V dropped 5 bases and J dropped 2; count of bases not matched to a gene: 5. Germline-derived CDR1 and CDR2 are SGHTA and FQGNSA. The CDR3 region is CASSPGLAGWQETQYF. Here the CDR3 DNA reads TGTGCCAGCAGCCCGGGACTAGCGGGATGGCAAGAGACCCAGTACTTC.

The chain joins TRBV28 to TRBJ1-2, with D unclear. V was pared by 4 bases and J by 4 bases, with 4 bases between. The CDR3 covers 11 residues. CDR1 and CDR2 (germline): MDHEN, SYDVKM. CDR3 nucleotides: TGTGCCAGCAGTTACAGCTATGGCTACACCTTC. Its protein is CASSYSYGYTF.

The chain has TRBV29-1 and TRBJ2-2; TRBD1 agrees at 12 bases. The junction had 6 bases not matched to a gene; V was cut back by 6 bases and J by 7 bases. The germline V gene has CDR1 SQVTM and CDR2 ANQGSEA. This CDR3 has 14 amino acids. CDR3 nucleotides: TGCAGCGTGCCGGGACAGGGGGCCGACGGGGAGCTGTTTTTT. It encodes CSVPGQGADGELFF.

The chain uses TRBV7-8 and TRBJ1-6; D is unclear. The ends were cut back, 8 bases at V and 5 bases at J, with 7 bases in the middle. This CDR3 comprises 12 residues. Per the germline V gene, CDR1 is SGHVS and CDR2 is FQNEAQ. For the CDR3, the DNA is TGTGCCAGCCTTCTGGATAATTCACCCCTCCACTTT. It specifies CASLLDNSPLHF. The full variable domain, its missing parts supplied by reference TRBV7-8 and TRBJ1-6, is GAGVSQSPRYKVAKRGQDVALRCDPISGHVSLFWYQQALGQGPEFLTYFQNEAQLDKSGLPSDRFFAERPEGSVSTLKIQRTQQEDSAVYLCASLLDNSPLHFGNGTRLTVT.

The V gene is TRBV29-1, the J gene TRBJ2-2; no definite D call. Germline CDR1 is SQVTM and CDR2 is ANQGSEA. V lost 6 bases to trimming and J lost 5 bases, with 19 bases between them. The CDR3 loop spans 15 amino acids. The CDR3 DNA follows: TGCAGCGTGGATCCTGATGGGGTGGGGACCGGGGAGCTGTTTTTT. It codes for CSVDPDGVGTGELFF.

The chain uses TRBV7-8 and TRBJ2-2; D unclear. V dropped 0 bases and J dropped 1 base, with 6 bases sitting between them. The CDR3 runs 15 residues. In germline, CDR1 is SGHVS, CDR2 FQNEAQ. CDR3 DNA: TGTGCCAGCAGCTTAGCAGAGAGGAACACCGGGGAGCTGTTTTTT. Translation gives CASSLAERNTGELFF.

V is TRBV19 and J is TRBJ1-2; 7 nucleotides align to TRBD1. The trim removed 6 bases at V and 2 bases at J, leaving 18 bases unmatched. The CDR3 has 18 amino acids. Germline CDR1 is LNHDA and CDR2 is SQIVND (reference sequence). The CDR3 reads CASRPRSTGTSRNYGYTF. CDR3 coding DNA: TGTGCCAGTAGGCCCAGGTCGACAGGGACCTCAAGAAACTATGGCTACACCTTC.

This clonotype appeared a single time. This chain connects TRBV19 to TRBJ2-2; D call uncertain. This CDR3 spans 14 amino acids. Germline V gives CDR1 LNHDA, CDR2 SQIVND (reference sequence). The V end lost 7 bases, the J end lost 2 bases, and 11 bases lay between the germline ends. The CDR3 spells CASMRRVNTGELFF. DNA for the CDR3: TGTGCCAGTATGAGGAGAGTTAACACCGGGGAGCTGTTTTTT.

V gene TRBV6-2 or TRBV6-3 combines with J gene TRBJ1-1; the D is unclear. This CDR3 comprises 16 residues. With 2 bases removed from V and 3 bases from J, the gap between germline ends came to 16 bases. Germline assignment: CDR1 MNHEY and CDR2 SVGEGT. CDR3 nucleotides: TGTGCCAGCAGTTACCTCTGGGGATTATCGGACACTGAAGCTTTCTTT. Translated, it gives CASSYLWGLSDTEAFF.

The CDR3 DNA is TGTGCCATCAGTGAGCGGGTTTCCTACGAGCAGTACTTC. Translated, it gives CAISERVSYEQYF. V and J are TRBV10-3 and TRBJ2-7; no clear D. The V and J ends lost 2 bases and 1 base respectively, with 6 bases between them. CDR3 size: 13 residues. Germline CDR1 reads ENHRY; CDR2 reads SYGVKD.

V is TRBV7-2 and J is TRBJ1-3; the D gene is possibly TRBD1 (6 bases). V lost 3 bases to trimming and J lost 0 bases, with 9 bases between them. The CDR3 loop spans 15 amino acids. Germline V gene data show CDR1 as SGHTA and CDR2 as FQGNSA. Here the CDR3 DNA reads TGTGCCAGCAGCTTGCAGGGGAGCTCTGGAAACACCATATATTTT. Amino acid sequence: CASSLQGSSGNTIYF. The full variable domain, with the rest looked up from reference TRBV7-2 and TRBJ1-3, is GAGVSQSPSNKVTEKGKDVELRCDPISGHTALYWYRQSLGQGLEFLIYFQGNSAPDKSGLPSDRFSAERTGGSVSTLTIQRTQQEDSAVYLCASSLQGSSGNTIYFGEGSWLTVV.

The J gene is TRBJ2-1, the V gene TRBV7-3; 10 nucleotides match TRBD2. Germline V gene lookup returns CDR1 SGHTA and CDR2 FQGTGA. The CDR3 spans 15 residues. V trimming: 5 bases; J trimming: 5 bases; junction bases outside the gene matches: 6. The CDR3 sequence is CASSDGLAGDNEQFF. CDR3 DNA: TGTGCCAGCAGCGACGGCCTAGCGGGGGACAATGAGCAGTTCTTC.

V usage is TRBV6-6 and J usage is TRBJ1-3; D is uncertain. Looked up from germline, CDR1 is MNHNY and CDR2 is SVGAGI (reference sequence). V was trimmed by 2 bases and J by 4 bases, leaving 9 bases between them. There are 14 residues in the CDR3. The CDR3 is CASSYVASGNTIYF. As DNA, the CDR3 is TGTGCCAGCAGTTACGTGGCCTCCGGAAACACCATATATTTT.

The chain uses TRBV5-4 and TRBJ1-3; 7 nucleotides align to TRBD1. With 2 bases clipped from V and 2 bases from J, the junction kept 1 base outside the gene matches. Germline values: CDR1 SGHNT, CDR2 YYREEE (reference sequence). This CDR3 has 14 amino acids. CDR3 DNA sequence: TGTGCCAGCAGCTTAGGGACAGCTGGAAACACCATATATTTT. Its translation: CASSLGTAGNTIYF.

CDR3 sequence: CASAPRVVGEKLFF. CDR3 sequence (DNA): TGTGCCAGCGCACCAAGGGTGGTTGGTGAAAAACTGTTTTTT. The rearrangement uses TRBV7-9 and TRBJ1-4; no reliable D call. This CDR3 is built from 14 residues. In germline, CDR1 is SEHNR, CDR2 FQNEAQ (reference sequence). V lost 8 bases, J lost 7 bases, and 17 bases lay in between.

This chain uses TRBV3-1 with TRBJ1-3; D uncertain. The CDR3 runs to 15 residues. V was cut by 4 bases and J by 0 bases, with 10 bases left in between. Germline CDR1 reads LGHDT; CDR2 reads YNNKEL (reference sequence). The CDR3 protein is CASSPHGSSGNTIYF. The DNA for the CDR3 is TGTGCCAGCAGCCCACACGGGTCCTCTGGAAACACCATATATTTT.

This chain uses TRBV6-1 with TRBJ2-5; tentatively, D is TRBD2 (5 bases). Germline V CDR1 and CDR2: MNHNS, SASEGT. The CDR3 covers 14 residues. Trimming pared 4 bases from V and 5 bases from J, leaving 14 bases between. DNA for the CDR3: TGTGCCAGCAGTGTGGATAGCGTGATGGAGACCCAGTACTTC. Translation: CASSVDSVMETQYF.